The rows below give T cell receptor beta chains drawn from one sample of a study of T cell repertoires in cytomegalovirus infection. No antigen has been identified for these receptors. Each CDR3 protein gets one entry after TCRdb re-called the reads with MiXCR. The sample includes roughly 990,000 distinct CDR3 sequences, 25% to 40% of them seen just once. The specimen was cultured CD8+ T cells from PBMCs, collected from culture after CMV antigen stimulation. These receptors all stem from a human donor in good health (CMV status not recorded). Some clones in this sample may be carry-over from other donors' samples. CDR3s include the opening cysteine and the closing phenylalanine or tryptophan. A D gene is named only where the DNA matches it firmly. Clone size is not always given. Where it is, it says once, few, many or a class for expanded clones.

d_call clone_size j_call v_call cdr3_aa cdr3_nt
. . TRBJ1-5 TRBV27 CASSPGGGTNQPQHF TGTGCCAGCAGTCCCGGCGGGGGGACGAATCAGCCCCAGCATTTT
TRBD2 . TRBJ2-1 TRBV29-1 CSVAYGGGGNEQFF TGCAGCGTTGCATATGGCGGGGGGGGCAATGAGCAGTTCTTC
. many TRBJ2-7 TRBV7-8 CASSPRGLGEQYF TGTGCCAGCAGCCCACGTGGGCTCGGCGAGCAGTACTTC
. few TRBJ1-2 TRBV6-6 CASSYSGMRDGYTF TGTGCCAGCAGTTACTCGGGGATGCGCGATGGCTACACCTTC
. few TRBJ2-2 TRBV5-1 CASSRNLGTGELFF TGCGCCAGCAGCCGAAATCTGGGGACCGGGGAGCTGTTTTTT
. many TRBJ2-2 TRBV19 CASSIGTSSTGELFF TGTGCCAGTAGTATTGGGACCTCCTCTACCGGGGAGCTGTTTTTT
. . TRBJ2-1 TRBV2 CATEGEDNEQFF TGTGCCACCGAGGGGGAAGACAATGAGCAGTTCTTC
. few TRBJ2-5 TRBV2 CASRGPQETQYF TGTGCCAGCAGAGGACCCCAAGAGACCCAGTACTTC
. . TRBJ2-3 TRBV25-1 CASRMDTQYF TGTGCCAGCAGGATGGATACGCAGTATTTT
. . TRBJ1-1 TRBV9 CASSVEGSLGTEAFF TGTGCCAGCAGCGTAGAGGGGTCCCTGGGCACTGAAGCTTTCTTT
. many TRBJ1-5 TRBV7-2 CASSLEGRGDQPQHF TGTGCCAGCAGCTTAGAGGGCAGGGGAGATCAGCCCCAGCATTTT
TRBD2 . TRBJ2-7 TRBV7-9 CASSGTSGSYEQYF TGTGCCAGCAGCGGGACTAGCGGCTCCTACGAGCAGTACTTC
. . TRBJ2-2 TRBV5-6 CASSGTFPGELFF TGTGCCAGCAGCGGTACCTTTCCCGGGGAGCTGTTTTTT
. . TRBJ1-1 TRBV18 CASSPPNWNTEAFF TGTGCCAGCTCACCACCGAATTGGAACACTGAAGCTTTCTTT
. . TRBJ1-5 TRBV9 CASSVAGGRSNQPQHF TGTGCCAGCAGCGTAGCCGGAGGGAGAAGCAATCAGCCCCAGCATTTT
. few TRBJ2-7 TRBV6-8 CASSYFTATENYEQYF TGTGCCAGCAGTTACTTCACCGCGACAGAAAACTACGAGCAGTACTTC
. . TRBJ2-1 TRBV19 CASSQRRISGDEQFF TGTGCCAGTAGTCAAAGGCGGATTTCTGGGGATGAGCAGTTCTTC
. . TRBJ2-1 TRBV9 CASSPILGGNEQFF TGTGCCAGCAGCCCAATTCTCGGGGGCAATGAGCAGTTCTTC
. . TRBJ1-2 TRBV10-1 CASSERTDYGYTF TGCGCCAGCAGTGAAAGGACCGACTATGGCTACACCTTC
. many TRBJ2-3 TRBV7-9 CASSSSGAGSTDTQYF TGTGCCAGCAGCTCCTCTGGGGCGGGTAGCACAGATACGCAGTATTTT
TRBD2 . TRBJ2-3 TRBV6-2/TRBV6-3 CASSPLGLAGIDTQYF TGTGCCAGCAGTCCCTTGGGACTAGCGGGGATAGATACGCAGTATTTT
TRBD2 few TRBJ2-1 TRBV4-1 CASSQAVGEGVQFF TGCGCCAGCAGCCAAGCTGTAGGGGAGGGAGTGCAGTTCTTC
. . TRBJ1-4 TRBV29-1 CSVEDRGAPRGEKLFF TGCAGCGTTGAGGATAGGGGGGCGCCGAGAGGTGAGAAACTGTTTTTT
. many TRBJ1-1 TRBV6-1 CASSAPGYLIGNTEAFF TGTGCCAGCAGTGCGCCAGGGTACCTGATTGGGAACACTGAAGCTTTCTTT
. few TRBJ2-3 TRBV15 CATSRDRGGHVTQYF TGTGCCACCAGCAGAGATAGAGGGGGACATGTTACGCAGTATTTT
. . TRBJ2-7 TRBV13 CASSFSQGSSYEQYF TGTGCCAGCAGCTTTTCACAGGGAAGCTCCTACGAGCAGTACTTC
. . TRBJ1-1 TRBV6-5 CASSSSMGNTEAFF TGTGCCAGCAGTTCCAGTATGGGGAACACTGAAGCTTTCTTT
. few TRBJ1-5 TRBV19 CASSIEDWEPQHF TGTGCCAGTAGTATTGAGGATTGGGAGCCCCAGCATTTT
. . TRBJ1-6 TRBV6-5 CASRLPYNSPLHF TGTGCCAGCAGGCTACCCTATAATTCACCCCTCCACTTT
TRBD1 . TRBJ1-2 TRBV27 CASTLRGDRVYGYTF TGTGCCAGCACTTTAAGGGGGGACAGGGTCTATGGCTACACCTTC
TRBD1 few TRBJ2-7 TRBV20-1 CSARGTGSSYEQYF TGCAGTGCTAGAGGGACAGGGAGCTCCTACGAGCAGTACTTC
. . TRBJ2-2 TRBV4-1 CASSQEARDRTGELFF TGCGCCAGCAGCCAAGAAGCCAGGGACCGCACCGGGGAGCTGTTTTTT
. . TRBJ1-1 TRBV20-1 CSARPSWTEAFF TGCAGTGCTAGACCGAGTTGGACTGAAGCTTTCTTT
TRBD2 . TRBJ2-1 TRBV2 CASSENTLAGGYYNEQFF TGTGCCAGCAGTGAAAACACCCTAGCGGGGGGTTACTACAATGAGCAGTTCTTC
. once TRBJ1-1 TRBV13 CASSSPEDTEAFF TGTGCCAGCAGTTCCCCCGAGGACACTGAAGCTTTCTTT
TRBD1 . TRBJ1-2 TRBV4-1 CASSQEGRQGDGYTF TGCGCCAGCAGCCAAGAGGGGAGACAGGGGGATGGCTACACCTTC
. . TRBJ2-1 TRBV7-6 CASSLPLLNEQFF TGTGCCAGCAGCTTACCCCTTCTCAATGAGCAGTTCTTC